This TCR beta chain was sequenced in a study of human T cells and chemical hapten exposure. Noted time point: patch test 2, 6 weeks after DPC sensitization. Treatment denoted: therapeutic diphenylcyclopropenone sensitization with weekly scalp DPC. Patches went on only after blood had been drawn each time. Alopecia patients deemed DPC-suitable, aged 18 to 70, excluding pregnancy. This clonotype came up many times. The antigen remains undetermined. Broader study findings: Unchanged with DPC sensitization were TCRs above 1 in 1000 frequency.

The CDR3 consists of 15 residues. Germline V gene data show CDR1 as LGHNA and CDR2 as YSLEER. Between the trimmed V and J ends, which lost 1 base and 0 bases, there was a span of 9 bases. It was the library that attached unique molecular identifiers to individual cDNA molecules. TCRdb re-derived calls from the RACE reads in MiXCR, one entry per CDR3 protein. This sample has about 350,000 distinct CDR3 sequences, with about 6% found just once. Sequenced material: whole blood, taken in connection with sensitization to the hapten diphenylcyclopropenone (DPC). This clonotype was obtained from a young woman with alopecia areata. Some clones in this sample may be carry-over from other donors' samples. The chain carries TRBV4-3 and TRBJ1-2, with D perhaps TRBD1 (6 bases). In DNA form, the CDR3 reads TGCGCCAGCAGCCAAGTAGGGGACACTAACTATGGCTACACCTTC. This codes for CASSQVGDTNYGYTF.